The rows below give T cell receptor beta chains drawn from one sample of a study of cytomegalovirus exposure and HLA in healthy donors. Profiling relied on immunoSEQ multiplex PCR, and the TCRdb table lists in-frame clones only, not all of them. In the table there are more than 110,000 clones, 65% to 85% of which are singletons. The source material was PBMCs. These receptors were taken from a man over 45 in good health and CMV-seronegative. Each CDR3 is given with its conserved first and last residue. Fields, in order: V gene, clone size, J gene, CDR3 length, D gene, CDR3 DNA, CDR3 protein. D genes are given only for firm matches. Rows may omit the clone size; those that give it use once, few, many or a size class.

V gene: TRBV27; clone size: .; J gene: TRBJ1-1; CDR3 length: 13; D gene: TRBD1; CDR3 DNA: TGTGCCAGCAGTTGGGACAGGGGCACTGAAGCTTTCTTT; CDR3 protein: CASSWDRGTEAFF
V gene: TRBV29-1; clone size: once; J gene: TRBJ1-2; CDR3 length: 9; D gene: .; CDR3 DNA: TGCAGCGATTCAGATGGCTACACCTTC; CDR3 protein: CSDSDGYTF
V gene: TRBV19; clone size: .; J gene: TRBJ1-6; CDR3 length: 17; D gene: TRBD1; CDR3 DNA: TGTGCCAGTAGTATAGGATCCGGGACAGGGGCCGCTTCACCCCTCCACTTT; CDR3 protein: CASSIGSGTGAASPLHF
V gene: TRBV11-3; clone size: .; J gene: TRBJ2-3; CDR3 length: 15; D gene: .; CDR3 DNA: TGTGCCAGCAGCGCCGGTCGTCGGGGCACAGATACGCAGTATTTT; CDR3 protein: CASSAGRRGTDTQYF
V gene: TRBV7-8; clone size: .; J gene: TRBJ1-1; CDR3 length: 15; D gene: .; CDR3 DNA: TGTGCCAGCAGCTTAGCTTTACAGGGACAAACTGAAGCTTTCTTT; CDR3 protein: CASSLALQGQTEAFF
V gene: TRBV6-4; clone size: .; J gene: TRBJ2-3; CDR3 length: 15; D gene: TRBD2; CDR3 DNA: TGTGCCAGCGCTTTCTCTTCCGGGGGGGAGGATACGCAGTATTTT; CDR3 protein: CASAFSSGGEDTQYF
V gene: TRBV5-4; clone size: .; J gene: TRBJ2-1; CDR3 length: 16; D gene: .; CDR3 DNA: TGTGCCAGCAGCCGAGGTCAGGGGAGAGCGTACAATGAGCAGTTCTTC; CDR3 protein: CASSRGQGRAYNEQFF
V gene: TRBV5-1; clone size: .; J gene: TRBJ2-7; CDR3 length: 15; D gene: TRBD1; CDR3 DNA: TGCGCCAGCAGCGGCCGGGACAGGGGGCACTACGAGCAGTACTTC; CDR3 protein: CASSGRDRGHYEQYF
V gene: TRBV30; clone size: .; J gene: TRBJ2-7; CDR3 length: 13; D gene: .; CDR3 DNA: TGTGCCGGTCAACCCGACAGGAACTACGAGCAGTACTTC; CDR3 protein: CAGQPDRNYEQYF
V gene: TRBV7-9; clone size: .; J gene: TRBJ1-1; CDR3 length: 13; D gene: .; CDR3 DNA: TGTGCCAGCACCAGAGCCGGGGGCACTGAAGCTTTCTTT; CDR3 protein: CASTRAGGTEAFF
V gene: TRBV4-2; clone size: .; J gene: TRBJ1-6; CDR3 length: 16; D gene: TRBD1; CDR3 DNA: TGTGCCAGCAGCCAAGATAGGACAGGGTATAATTCACCCCTCCACTTT; CDR3 protein: CASSQDRTGYNSPLHF
V gene: TRBV7-2; clone size: once; J gene: TRBJ1-1; CDR3 length: 14; D gene: .; CDR3 DNA: TGTGCCAGCAGGCCGGGATCAATTAACACTGAAGCTTTCTTT; CDR3 protein: CASRPGSINTEAFF
V gene: TRBV5-1; clone size: .; J gene: TRBJ2-4; CDR3 length: 13; D gene: .; CDR3 DNA: TGCGCCAGCAGCTTGGAACAGGGAGACATTCAGTACTTC; CDR3 protein: CASSLEQGDIQYF
V gene: TRBV7-2; clone size: .; J gene: TRBJ2-5; CDR3 length: 14; D gene: TRBD2; CDR3 DNA: TGTGCCAGCAGTCATAGCGGGGGGGATGAGACCCAGTACTTC; CDR3 protein: CASSHSGGDETQYF
V gene: TRBV29-1; clone size: .; J gene: TRBJ2-1; CDR3 length: 12; D gene: .; CDR3 DNA: TGCAGCGTTAGGACGTGGGGCAGAGAGCAGTTCTTC; CDR3 protein: CSVRTWGREQFF
V gene: TRBV5-1; clone size: .; J gene: TRBJ2-2; CDR3 length: 16; D gene: .; CDR3 DNA: TGCGCCAGCAGACAAACAGTAGCGGCCGACACCGGGGAGCTGTTTTTT; CDR3 protein: CASRQTVAADTGELFF
V gene: TRBV15; clone size: .; J gene: TRBJ2-5; CDR3 length: 16; D gene: .; CDR3 DNA: TGTGCCACCAGCAGAGTGTCTGGGGGCAACCAAGAGACCCAGTACTTC; CDR3 protein: CATSRVSGGNQETQYF
V gene: TRBV6-1; clone size: .; J gene: TRBJ2-6; CDR3 length: 17; D gene: TRBD1; CDR3 DNA: TGTGCCAGCAGTGAACATCCAGGGGGATCTGGGGCCAACGTCCTGACTTTC; CDR3 protein: CASSEHPGGSGANVLTF
V gene: TRBV4-1; clone size: once; J gene: TRBJ1-5; CDR3 length: 15; D gene: .; CDR3 DNA: TGCGCCAGCAGTCTTGAAAGGGGAAGTCGTCAGCCCCAGCATTTT; CDR3 protein: CASSLERGSRQPQHF
V gene: TRBV5-1; clone size: few; J gene: TRBJ2-1; CDR3 length: 14; D gene: TRBD1; CDR3 DNA: TGCGCCAGCAGCATCCGGGACAGGGACAATGAGCAGTTCTTC; CDR3 protein: CASSIRDRDNEQFF
V gene: TRBV6-1; clone size: .; J gene: TRBJ2-1; CDR3 length: 17; D gene: TRBD2; CDR3 DNA: TGTGCCAGCAGTGAAGCTTTGCGGGGGAACTCCTACAATGAGCAGTTCTTC; CDR3 protein: CASSEALRGNSYNEQFF
V gene: TRBV6-1; clone size: .; J gene: TRBJ2-6; CDR3 length: 13; D gene: .; CDR3 DNA: TGTGCCAGCAGTCTCTCTGGGGCCAACGTCCTGACTTTC; CDR3 protein: CASSLSGANVLTF
V gene: TRBV4-1; clone size: .; J gene: TRBJ2-1; CDR3 length: 12; D gene: .; CDR3 DNA: TGCGCCAGCAGCCAAACTAACAATGAGCAGTTCTTC; CDR3 protein: CASSQTNNEQFF
V gene: TRBV5-1; clone size: .; J gene: TRBJ1-1; CDR3 length: 18; D gene: TRBD1; CDR3 DNA: TGCGCCAGCAGCTGGGACACAGGGACAGGGGATGCGGCCACTGAAGCTTTCTTT; CDR3 protein: CASSWDTGTGDAATEAFF
V gene: TRBV7-2; clone size: .; J gene: TRBJ2-4; CDR3 length: 15; D gene: TRBD2; CDR3 DNA: TGTGCCAGCAGCTTATGGGCTAGCGGGGCAAACATTCAGTACTTC; CDR3 protein: CASSLWASGANIQYF
V gene: TRBV5-1; clone size: .; J gene: TRBJ2-1; CDR3 length: 15; D gene: .; CDR3 DNA: TGCGCCAGCAGCTTCGGGACTTCGGCCTACAATGAGCAGTTCTTC; CDR3 protein: CASSFGTSAYNEQFF
V gene: TRBV12-5; clone size: .; J gene: TRBJ1-1; CDR3 length: 14; D gene: TRBD1; CDR3 DNA: TGTGCTAGTCCCCGGGACAGGGATTCCACTGAAGCTTTCTTT; CDR3 protein: CASPRDRDSTEAFF
V gene: TRBV25-1; clone size: .; J gene: TRBJ1-4; CDR3 length: 16; D gene: .; CDR3 DNA: TGTGCCAGCAGTGAGAGATTGGTAGCAACTAATGAAAAACTGTTTTTT; CDR3 protein: CASSERLVATNEKLFF
V gene: TRBV5-3; clone size: .; J gene: TRBJ2-7; CDR3 length: 13; D gene: .; CDR3 DNA: TGTGCCGTTAATCAGGGGCTCCACTACGAGCAGTACTTC; CDR3 protein: CAVNQGLHYEQYF
V gene: TRBV5-4; clone size: .; J gene: TRBJ2-7; CDR3 length: 15; D gene: TRBD1; CDR3 DNA: TGTGCCAGCAGCTTGGGCGGGACAGGGTCCTACGAGCAGTACTTC; CDR3 protein: CASSLGGTGSYEQYF
V gene: TRBV25-1; clone size: .; J gene: TRBJ2-7; CDR3 length: 13; D gene: .; CDR3 DNA: TGTGCCAGCAGTGAATATTATGAGTACGAGCAGTACTTC; CDR3 protein: CASSEYYEYEQYF
V gene: TRBV5-1; clone size: .; J gene: TRBJ1-3; CDR3 length: 15; D gene: .; CDR3 DNA: TGCGCCAGCAGCTACGACAGACCCTCTGGAAACACCATATATTTT; CDR3 protein: CASSYDRPSGNTIYF
V gene: TRBV28; clone size: .; J gene: TRBJ1-2; CDR3 length: 13; D gene: TRBD1; CDR3 DNA: TGTGCCAGCAGGGGGGACAGCGGCTATGGCTACACCTTC; CDR3 protein: CASRGDSGYGYTF
V gene: TRBV5-1; clone size: .; J gene: TRBJ2-3; CDR3 length: 16; D gene: TRBD2; CDR3 DNA: TGCGCCAGCAGCTTGGTTGCTAGCGGGGGGGCAGATACGCAGTATTTT; CDR3 protein: CASSLVASGGADTQYF
V gene: TRBV5-1; clone size: once; J gene: TRBJ2-5; CDR3 length: 13; D gene: .; CDR3 DNA: TGCGCCAGCAGCTTGACAGTCCAAGAGACCCAGTACTTC; CDR3 protein: CASSLTVQETQYF
V gene: TRBV4-1; clone size: .; J gene: TRBJ2-7; CDR3 length: 12; D gene: TRBD1; CDR3 DNA: TGCGCCAGCAGCCAGGACGGGACAGGGGTAGTGTTC; CDR3 protein: CASSQDGTGVVF
V gene: TRBV7-9; clone size: .; J gene: TRBJ1-4; CDR3 length: 14; D gene: TRBD1; CDR3 DNA: TGTGCCAGCAGCCTAGACAGGGGGAATGAAAAACTGTTTTTT; CDR3 protein: CASSLDRGNEKLFF
V gene: TRBV19; clone size: .; J gene: TRBJ2-1; CDR3 length: 16; D gene: TRBD2; CDR3 DNA: TGTGCCAGTAGTATAGGCACTAGCGGGGGGGCCCAAGAGCAGTTCTTC; CDR3 protein: CASSIGTSGGAQEQFF
V gene: TRBV5-8; clone size: few; J gene: TRBJ2-3; CDR3 length: 14; D gene: .; CDR3 DNA: TGTGCCAGCAGCTTGACCCTGGCGGCAGATACGCAGTATTTT; CDR3 protein: CASSLTLAADTQYF
V gene: TRBV15; clone size: .; J gene: TRBJ2-5; CDR3 length: 16; D gene: TRBD1; CDR3 DNA: TGTGCCACCAGCAGAGATGGCGGACAGGGCCAAGAGACCCAGTACTTC; CDR3 protein: CATSRDGGQGQETQYF
V gene: TRBV5-1; clone size: .; J gene: TRBJ2-1; CDR3 length: 13; D gene: .; CDR3 DNA: TGCGCCAGCAGCTTGGAGGCGGCGGGGGAGCAGTTCTTC; CDR3 protein: CASSLEAAGEQFF